This TCR beta chain emerged from a study of blood T cell repertoires in COVID-19 (dated by TCRdb to the early 2020s). Regarding the study in general: Samples covering the acute and convalescent phases of COVID-19 were provided by collaborators in the United States, Italy and Spain. The samples were drawn from the first 160 participants of the ongoing ImmuneRACE study and from 950 to 1,500 subjects provided by 6 global collaborators. Where available, HLA class I and class II types were taken from metadata supplied by the sample provider and were not determined by assay-based typing. Sample metadata almost always included a de-identified subject ID, COVID-19 status, age in years and sex. The dataset comprised deeply sampled blood TCRbeta repertoires from subjects exposed to, actively infected with, or recovered from COVID-19. The prospective study material was composed of cDNA or gDNA derived from T cells, B-cell-depleted T cells, or PBMCs. A freely available public database, intended as a resource for researchers studying the immune response to SARS-CoV-2, is where the repertoires were released.

Results and caveats for the whole study, not just this receptor: Clinical and demographic metadata were provided uncurated, with the amount varying by source and participant.

The immunoSEQ Assay, a bias-controlled multiplex PCR, was used to amplify TCRbeta CDR3 regions from genomic DNA. Turning to the authors' computational methods: The number of nucleated cells in each sample was estimated from the amplification of reference gene primers within the assay. To quantify the absolute abundance of each unique TCRbeta CDR3 rearrangement, sequence reads were collapsed and filtered. Productive Simpson clonality was computed per sample as the square root of Simpson's diversity index over productive rearrangements. TCRdb stores this immuneACCESS table with in-frame sequences only. Part of the clones is absent; in the studies checked, under half of the shortfall reflects unresolved V genes, and no reason is known for the rest. V and J calls and clone size follow that table, whereas D and trimming were derived from the DNA. A total of tens of thousands of clones appear in this sample, 78% of them only once. The ten most abundant clones make up around 17% of the sample.

The collaborating institutions used their own protocols to collect whole blood in K2EDTA tubes. For TCRbeta analysis, collaborators shipped samples as frozen whole blood, isolated PBMCs, or DNA extracted from either of those sample types. A remark on this clone: Its antigen remains undetermined. The sample holds no much larger clone one base away, and base qualities are not on file.

At the junction V is shortened by 4 bases and J by 3 bases, with 17 bases in between. CDR1 and CDR2 are drawn from the germline V gene: SQVTM, ANQGSEA. The CDR3 measures 15 amino acids from cysteine to phenylalanine. The entry retains the CDR3 DNA only, 45 bases that are in frame from base 1. The clonotype was recovered from a man between 65 and 85 years old with acute or convalescent COVID-19. Sequencing input: peripheral blood. The chain links TRBV29-1 with TRBJ2-3; the D gene lacks a confident call. The CDR3 corresponds to CSVASAGLSTDTQYF. The nucleotide sequence reads as follows: TGCAGCGTTGCTTCGGCAGGTTTGAGTACAGATACGCAGTATTTT.